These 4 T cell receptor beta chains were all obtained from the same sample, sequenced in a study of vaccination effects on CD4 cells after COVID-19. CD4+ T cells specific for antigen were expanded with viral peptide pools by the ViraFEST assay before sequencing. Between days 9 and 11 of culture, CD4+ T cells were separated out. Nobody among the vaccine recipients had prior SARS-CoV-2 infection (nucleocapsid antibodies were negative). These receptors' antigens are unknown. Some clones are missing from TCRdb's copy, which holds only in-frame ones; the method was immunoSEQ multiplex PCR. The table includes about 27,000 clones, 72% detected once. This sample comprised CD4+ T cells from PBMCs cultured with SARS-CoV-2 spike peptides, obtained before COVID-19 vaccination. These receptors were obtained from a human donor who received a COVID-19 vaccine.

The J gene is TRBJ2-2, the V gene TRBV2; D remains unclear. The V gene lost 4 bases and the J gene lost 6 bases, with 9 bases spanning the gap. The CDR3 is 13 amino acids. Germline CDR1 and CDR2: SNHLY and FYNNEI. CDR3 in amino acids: CASSVGVSGELFF. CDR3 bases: TGTGCCAGCAGTGTTGGAGTTTCCGGGGAGCTGTTTTTT.

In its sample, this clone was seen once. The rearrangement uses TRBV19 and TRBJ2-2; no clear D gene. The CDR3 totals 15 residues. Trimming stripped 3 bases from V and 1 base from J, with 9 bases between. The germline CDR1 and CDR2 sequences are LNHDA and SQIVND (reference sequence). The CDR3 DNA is TGTGCCAGTAGTATGTGGCCTAAGAACACCGGGGAGCTGTTTTTT. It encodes CASSMWPKNTGELFF.

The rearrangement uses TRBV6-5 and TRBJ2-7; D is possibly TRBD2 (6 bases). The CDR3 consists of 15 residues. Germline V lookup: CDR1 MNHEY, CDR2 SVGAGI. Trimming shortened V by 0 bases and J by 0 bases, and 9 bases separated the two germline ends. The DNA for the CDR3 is TGTGCCAGCAGTTACTCGAGGACTAACTCCTACGAGCAGTACTTC. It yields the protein CASSYSRTNSYEQYF.

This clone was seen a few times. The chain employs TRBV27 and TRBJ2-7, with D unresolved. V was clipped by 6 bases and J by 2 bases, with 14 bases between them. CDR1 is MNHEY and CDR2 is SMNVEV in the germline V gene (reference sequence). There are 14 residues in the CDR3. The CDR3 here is CASRPGTVTYEQYF. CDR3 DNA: TGTGCCAGCAGACCCGGAACAGTGACCTACGAGCAGTACTTC.